This TCR beta chain was obtained from a study of blood T cell repertoires in COVID-19. The CDR3 is 12 amino acids. CDR1 and CDR2 from the germline V gene are GTSNPN and SVGIG (reference sequence). The germline V and J ends were trimmed by 4 bases and 3 bases, with 9 bases remaining between them. Method: immunoSEQ multiplex PCR; TCRdb's copy keeps in-frame clones and lacks some. The table has about 180,000 clones, about 90% seen once. The study assigned cohorts using participant-reported clinical history. Sequenced: PBMCs or T cells enriched from blood (not recorded which). V and J are TRBV30 and TRBJ2-5; unclear D gene. The TCR comes from a woman aged 18-30 years who had recovered from COVID-19. CDR3 sequence: CAWTVQEETQYF. The CDR3 DNA follows: TGTGCCTGGACAGTACAAGAAGAGACCCAGTACTTC.